The clone carrying this T cell receptor beta chain was seen a few times. Its cognate antigen is unknown. This sample is part of a study of T-cell reconstitution after alpha-beta-depleted transplantation in children. Whole-study findings and limits: The study traced high day-60 TCRbeta diversity in some patients to surviving recipient T cells and thymic progenitors. By one year post-transplant, T-cell counts and diversity largely arose from T cells that were newly produced. Approximately two months post-transplant, alpha-beta T cells reportedly originated from several hundred expanded graft clones.

Researchers prepared the TCRbeta library using unique molecular identifiers, the study reports. MiXCR, run by TCRdb on the PCR reads, gives a single entry per CDR3 protein. This table has over 100,000 distinct CDR3 sequences, 10% to 13% appearing once. Deletions cut 6 bases from V and 3 bases from J, with 11 bases between. Germline CDR1 WSHSY, CDR2 SAAADI. There are 13 residues in the CDR3. This TCR was recovered from a boy aged 2-15 years with acute lymphoblastic leukemia, due to receive a stem cell transplant. The material sequenced was PBMCs, taken before TCRalphabeta/CD19-depleted stem cell transplant. The V call is TRBV10-2, the J call TRBJ2-5; D possibly corresponds to TRBD2 (5 bases). CDR3 in amino acids: CASSSTGKETQYF. The CDR3 DNA reads TGCGCCAGCAGCTCAACGGGGAAAGAGACCCAGTACTTC.